One and the same sample provided the 25 T cell receptor beta chains below, sequenced in a study of T-cell reconstitution after alpha-beta-depleted transplantation in children. Unique molecular identifiers were incorporated during preparation of the TCRbeta library. TCRdb passed the PCR reads through MiXCR, listing each CDR3 protein once. The table lists approximately 50,000 distinct CDR3 sequences, over 4.5% of them singletons. The sample was PBMCs, mostly from graft donor cells, taken 60 days after TCRalphabeta/CD19-depleted stem cell transplant. These receptors originate from a female patient between 2 and 15 years old who had a stem cell transplant for aplastic anemia, so the T cells may come from the graft donor.

This clonotype was counted many times. The rearrangement links TRBV5-1 to TRBJ1-1; D gene ambiguous. The ends were cut back, 1 base at V and 3 bases at J, with 10 bases in the middle. CDR1 is SGHRS, CDR2 YFSETQ, per germline. The CDR3 has 14 amino acids. For the CDR3, the DNA is TGCGCCAGCAGCTTGATGTTCGGGGACACTGAAGCTTTCTTT. This encodes CASSLMFGDTEAFF. The complete variable domain, with remaining parts taken from reference TRBV5-1 and TRBJ1-1, reads KAGVTQTPRYLIKTRGQQVTLSCSPISGHRSVSWYQQTPGQGLQFLFEYFSETQRNKGNFPGRFSGRQFSNSRSEMNVSTLELGDSALYLCASSLMFGDTEAFFGQGTRLTVV.

This clonotype was detected ten times or more. The V and J genes are TRBV20-1 and TRBJ2-6, with D perhaps matching TRBD1 or TRBD2 (5 bases each). V lost 5 bases and J 0 bases, leaving 14 bases between the germline ends. Looked up from germline, CDR1 is DFQATT and CDR2 is SNEGSKA (reference sequence). The CDR3 runs to 16 residues. For the CDR3, the DNA is TGCAGTGCTGTGGGACCTTCTTTCTCTGGGGCCAACGTCCTGACTTTC. This encodes CSAVGPSFSGANVLTF.

This clonotype was picked up many times. The chain uses TRBV24-1 and TRBJ2-3; D is unclear. CDR3 size: 16 residues. Trimming took 1 base from V and 5 from J, leaving 15 bases between them. Germline V gene sequence: CDR1 KGHDR, CDR2 SFDVKD. In DNA, the CDR3 is TGTGCCACCAGTGATTTATCTGGAAGAGGCCGAGATACGCAGTATTTT. Residues: CATSDLSGRGRDTQYF.

This clonotype occurred many times. CDR3 sequence (DNA): TGTGCCAGCAGCCTCCTCCAGCGGGGGCCGCGCGGAAAGACCCAGTACTTC. Protein product: CASSLLQRGPRGKTQYF. The chain couples TRBV3-1 to TRBJ2-5; TRBD2 aligns across 8 bases. The CDR3 is made up of 17 amino acids. Germline values: CDR1 LGHDT, CDR2 YNNKEL (reference sequence). V shed 4 bases and J 6 bases; nucleotides not matched to a gene: 16.

This clonotype occurred a few times. This chain joins TRBV12-3 or TRBV12-4 and TRBJ2-7; D ambiguous. The V end was cut by 1 base, the J end by 6 bases, with 4 bases between. The CDR3 loop spans 11 amino acids. The CDR3 spells CASSLGSEQYF. CDR3 DNA: TGTGCCAGCAGTTTAGGGTCCGAGCAGTACTTC.

This clonotype was found many times. The chain uses TRBV10-3 and TRBJ2-5, with 9 nucleotides matching TRBD2. Germline V lookup: CDR1 ENHRY, CDR2 SYGVKD. CDR3 length: 16 amino acids. V was pared by 3 bases and J by 2 bases, with 7 bases of the junction left unmatched. The CDR3 protein is CAISEGSGSVQETQYF. CDR3 bases: TGTGCCATCAGTGAAGGTAGCGGGAGTGTGCAAGAGACCCAGTACTTC.

At least ten counts were recorded for this clonotype. At one end the junction does not follow the germline gene, possibly because of a read error. As DNA, the CDR3 is TGTGCCAGCAGTTTAAGCGGGGGCACAGATACGCAGTATTTT. Its translation is CASSLSGGTDTQYF. J is TRBJ2-3 and V is TRBV5-1; the match to TRBD2 covers 7 bases. Per germline, CDR1 SGHRS and CDR2 YFSETQ. This CDR3 has 14 amino acids.

This clonotype has a count of ten or more. The chain links TRBV14 to TRBJ1-2; D ambiguous. Trimming removed 3 bases at V and 4 bases at J, with 9 bases between. Germline CDR1 SGHDN, CDR2 FVKESK. CDR3 length equals 13 residues. The CDR3 is CASSQDGLYGYTF. The CDR3 DNA reads as TGTGCCAGCAGCCAGGACGGACTCTATGGCTACACCTTC.

The rearrangement joins TRBV5-1 to TRBJ2-5, with 7 bases fitting TRBD2. The CDR3 runs to 14 residues. With 3 bases clipped from V and 2 bases from J, the junction kept 4 bases outside the gene matches. CDR1 SGHRS and CDR2 YFSETQ come from the germline V gene. DNA of the CDR3: TGCGCCAGCAGCTCGATGGGGGGGCAAGAGACCCAGTACTTC. Its translation: CASSSMGGQETQYF.

This clonotype has ten or more counts. The V call is TRBV5-1, the J call TRBJ2-3; 8 nucleotides align to TRBD1. The CDR3 has 12 amino acids. Looked up from germline, CDR1 is SGHRS and CDR2 is YFSETQ. With V trimmed by 5 bases and J by 4 bases, 0 bases remained unmatched. The CDR3 spells CASRQGADTQYF. CDR3 nucleotides: TGCGCCAGCAGACAGGGGGCAGATACGCAGTATTTT.

This clonotype was seen many times. This sequence joins TRBV6-5 and TRBJ2-2; 9 nucleotides agree with TRBD2. CDR1 MNHEY and CDR2 SVGAGI come from the germline V gene. J lost 7 bases, V lost 0 bases, and 6 bases had no gene match. This CDR3 has 16 amino acids. The CDR3 is CASSYSMGLAGGELFF. In DNA form, the CDR3 reads TGTGCCAGCAGTTACTCTATGGGACTAGCTGGCGGGGAGCTGTTTTTT.

This clonotype has ten or more counts. The chain couples TRBV10-3 to TRBJ1-2, with D uncertain. Germline V lookup: CDR1 ENHRY, CDR2 SYGVKD. Trimming took off 4 bases at V and 1 base at J, with 10 bases between the two ends. CDR3 length: 14 residues. The CDR3 DNA sequence: TGTGCCATCAGTGGGCTAGGAAATAACTATGGCTACACCTTC. Translating gives CAISGLGNNYGYTF.

The genes are TRBV27 and TRBJ2-7, with D tentatively TRBD1 (7 bases). This CDR3 has 16 residues. V was clipped by 5 bases and J by 2 bases, with 19 bases between them. The germline V gene encodes CDR1 MNHEY and CDR2 SMNVEV (reference sequence). The CDR3 nucleotides are TGTGCCAGCAGTCCAAAGGGGCCAGGGGGGACCTACGAGCAGTACTTC. Translating gives CASSPKGPGGTYEQYF.

This chain uses TRBV7-9 with TRBJ1-5, with TRBD1 matching 10 bases. Trimming at V came to 1 base and at J to 6 bases, leaving 6 bases not matched to a gene. The CDR3 is 16 amino acids. Germline V gene sequence: CDR1 SEHNR, CDR2 FQNEAQ (reference sequence). CDR3 in amino acids: CASSLGDRGGSQPQHF. In DNA, the CDR3 is TGTGCCAGCAGCTTAGGGGACAGGGGAGGGAGTCAGCCCCAGCATTTT.

This clonotype was seen repeatedly, ten times or more. This chain uses TRBV5-1 with TRBJ2-3; 13 bases agree with TRBD2. The CDR3 sequence is 14 residues long. After removal of 3 bases from V and 9 bases from J, the junction contained 4 bases not matched to a gene. Germline V gene sequence: CDR1 SGHRS, CDR2 YFSETQ. CDR3: CASSSGTSGDTQYF. The CDR3 DNA follows: TGCGCCAGCAGCTCCGGGACTAGCGGGGACACGCAGTATTTT.

The rearrangement joins TRBV20-1 to TRBJ2-1, with unresolved D. CDR1 is DFQATT and CDR2 is SNEGSKA in the germline V gene (reference sequence). This CDR3 is 11 amino acids long. Trimming cost V 7 bases and J 9 bases, with 13 bases left between them. This CDR3 is CSVLAWGEQFF. Written as DNA, the CDR3 is TGCAGTGTCCTGGCGTGGGGTGAGCAGTTCTTC.

This clonotype was picked up many times. The J gene is TRBJ2-1, the V gene TRBV29-1, with D hard to call. Between the trimmed V and J ends, which lost 2 bases and 0 bases, there was a span of 8 bases. The germline gives CDR1 SQVTM, CDR2 ANQGSEA. This CDR3 is 14 amino acids long. The CDR3 DNA follows: TGCAGCGTTGAACCCAACCGCTCCTACAATGAGCAGTTCTTC. Encoded protein: CSVEPNRSYNEQFF.

This clonotype has a count of ten or more. The V gene is TRBV5-1, the J gene TRBJ2-5; 9 positions match TRBD2. This CDR3 spans 15 amino acids. CDR1 and CDR2 from the germline V gene are SGHRS and YFSETQ. The J segment lost 4 bases and the V segment lost 1 base, leaving 5 bases of the junction unmatched. CDR3 sequence (DNA): TGCGCCAGCAGCTTGCGTGCGGGGGGGCGAGAGACCCAGTACTTC. Protein product: CASSLRAGGRETQYF.

This clonotype was counted many times. One junction end does not reproduce the germline sequence, and a read error may be involved. This chain connects TRBV5-4 to TRBJ1-1; 9 nucleotides agree with TRBD1. The CDR3 totals 14 residues. Germline lookup yields CDR1 SGHNT and CDR2 YYREEE (reference sequence). For the CDR3, the DNA is TGTGCCAGCAGCTGGACAGGGGTGAAAACTGAAGCTTTCTTT. It yields the protein CASSWTGVKTEAFF.

This clonotype has just a few counts. This chain links TRBV28 with TRBJ2-3, with 14 bases aligning to TRBD2. The CDR3 has 17 amino acids. Germline lookup yields CDR1 MDHEN and CDR2 SYDVKM. The J segment lost 2 bases and the V segment lost 5 bases, leaving 6 bases of the junction unmatched. The chain's CDR3 is CASSHRTSGGNTDTQYF. In nucleotides, the CDR3 is TGTGCCAGCAGTCACAGGACTAGCGGGGGGAACACAGATACGCAGTATTTT.

This clonotype was recorded at least ten times. This chain links TRBV12-3 or TRBV12-4 with TRBJ1-2; 8 bases agree with TRBD1. This CDR3 is 13 amino acids long. Trimming at V came to 5 bases and at J to 6 bases, leaving 5 bases not matched to a gene. CDR3: CASSTRQGNGYTF. The CDR3 bases are TGTGCCAGCAGTACTCGACAGGGGAATGGCTACACCTTC.

The sample holds many counts of this clonotype. V usage is TRBV6-1 and J usage is TRBJ2-5; TRBD1 agrees at 10 bases. CDR3 length: 15 residues. Trimming cost V 6 bases and J 4 bases; bases outside gene matches: 8. Germline V gene data show CDR1 as MNHNS and CDR2 as SASEGT. The CDR3 DNA follows: TGTGCCAGCAGCACCCTTTGGGACAGGGGAGAGACCCAGTACTTC. Translation gives CASSTLWDRGETQYF.

This clonotype was detected ten times or more. This rearrangement joins TRBV5-1 to TRBJ2-1, with D possibly being TRBD1 (5 bases). The CDR3 contains 16 residues. CDR1 is SGHRS, CDR2 YFSETQ, per germline. Trimming cost V 0 bases and J 5 bases, with 15 bases left between them. The CDR3 DNA is TGCGCCAGCAGCTTGGCCGAGGACACCCTAAACAATGAGCAGTTCTTC. Amino acids: CASSLAEDTLNNEQFF.

This clonotype was found many times. The gene calls are TRBV7-6 and TRBJ2-1, with 12 bases fitting TRBD2. With 5 bases clipped from V and 8 bases from J, the junction kept 10 bases outside the gene matches. CDR1 SGHVS and CDR2 FNYEAQ come from the germline V gene. The CDR3 covers 16 residues. CDR3 sequence: CASSPGLAGNFDEQFF. The CDR3 DNA reads as TGTGCCAGCAGCCCCGGACTAGCGGGAAATTTCGATGAGCAGTTCTTC. Combining the CDR3 with reference TRBV7-6 and TRBJ2-1 gives the whole variable domain GAGVSQSPRYKVTKRGQDVALRCDPISGHVSLYWYRQALGQGPEFLTYFNYEAQQDKSGLPNDRFSAERPEGSISTLTIQRTEQRDSAMYRCASSPGLAGNFDEQFFGPGTRLTVL.

The rearrangement joins TRBV21-1 to TRBJ2-5; the D call in the table, TRBD1, was not verified against the DNA. TRBV21-1 has pseudogene status. The CDR3 has 13 residues. This chain's CDR3 is CASSDQGGPTQYF. The CDR3 DNA reads as TGTGCCAGCAGCGATCAAGGGGGGCCCACCCAGTACTTC.